This T cell receptor beta chain was identified during a study of T-cell reconstitution after alpha-beta-depleted transplantation in children. The CDR3 has 16 residues. V lost 5 bases and J lost 0, with 13 bases in between. Germline V gene data show CDR1 as MNHEY and CDR2 as SMNVEV (reference sequence). This sample's TCRbeta library carried unique molecular identifier barcodes. Each CDR3 protein is one row after TCRdb ran MiXCR on the PCR reads. The sample lists 440,000 or so distinct CDR3 sequences, under 13% occurring once. This receptor was obtained from a human donor who donated a stem cell graft to a child with acute myeloid leukemia. The V gene is TRBV27, the J gene TRBJ2-2; D call uncertain. This sample comprised PBMCs from the stem cell graft donor, obtained from the stem cell graft. The CDR3 here is CASSPTWFANTGELFF. The CDR3 DNA follows: TGTGCCAGCAGTCCTACGTGGTTCGCGAACACCGGGGAGCTGTTTTTT.